A selection of T cell receptor beta chains follows, all from one sample in a study of regulatory T cells in long-lasting Graves disease. TCRdb reprocessed the multiplex PCR reads with MiXCR, giving one entry per CDR3 protein. The sample lists roughly 510,000 distinct CDR3 sequences, 15% to 20% occurring once. These data are also associated with another study on T cells in Graves' hyperthyroidism and ophthalmopathy.

The sequencing here drew on peripheral blood mononuclear cells (PBMCs), taken at new diagnosis, from a patient treated with antithyroid drugs. These TCRs come from a man younger than 35 with Graves disease. Each CDR3 is given with its conserved first and last residue. Each record gives: V gene, D gene, clone size, J gene, CDR3 protein, CDR3 DNA. A D gene is named only where the DNA matches it firmly. Part of the rows lack a size; the others show once, few, many or a class for expanded clones.

>TRBV5-1|.|many|TRBJ2-7
CASSPGVSYEQYF
TGTGCCAGCAGCCCCGGAGTGAGTTACGAGCAGTACTTC
>TRBV6-1|TRBD2|few|TRBJ2-7
CASGEGEQYF
TGTGCCAGCGGGGAGGGTGAGCAGTACTTC
>TRBV11-2|TRBD2|many|TRBJ2-7
CASNDPPGLAEIYEQYF
TGTGCCAGCAACGACCCCCCGGGACTAGCGGAGATCTACGAGCAGTACTTC
>TRBV7-2|.|.|TRBJ2-1
CASSLAAIWDNEQFF
TGTGCCAGCAGCTTAGCGGCGATTTGGGACAATGAGCAGTTCTTC
>TRBV5-1|.|.|TRBJ2-2
CASSFAGEGRTGELFF
TGCGCCAGCAGCTTTGCAGGGGAAGGTCGAACCGGGGAGCTGTTTTTT
>TRBV5-4|TRBD2|.|TRBJ2-7
CASSLPGLAYEQYF
TGCGCCAGCAGCCTCCCGGGACTAGCGTACGAGCAGTACTTC
>TRBV13|.|once|TRBJ1-3
CASSYYNSPSRAAGNTIYF
TGTGCCAGCAGCTACTATAATTCCCCCTCCAGGGCTGCTGGAAACACCATATATTTT
>TRBV18|TRBD2|.|TRBJ2-5
CASSLAGGEQETQYF
TGTGCCAGCTCTCTAGCGGGAGGAGAACAAGAGACCCAGTACTTC
>TRBV4-1|.|few|TRBJ2-3
CASSPLGLAPPDTQYF
TGCGCCAGCAGCCCATTAGGGCTAGCGCCGCCAGATACGCAGTATTTT
>TRBV7-2|TRBD2|.|TRBJ2-5
CASSGQGLAGGPGETQYF
TGTGCCAGCAGCGGCCAGGGACTAGCGGGAGGGCCGGGAGAGACCCAGTACTTC
>TRBV18|.|many|TRBJ2-1
CASSPGREGYNEQFF
TGTGCCAGCTCACCGGGCAGGGAAGGGTACAATGAGCAGTTCTTC
>TRBV12-3/TRBV12-4|.|few|TRBJ1-5
CASSSTLGSNQPQHF
TGTGCCAGCAGTAGTACTTTGGGAAGCAATCAGCCCCAGCATTTT
>TRBV27|.|.|TRBJ2-6
CASSQLRGAGANVLTF
TGTGCCAGCAGTCAACTCAGGGGTGCTGGGGCCAACGTCCTGACTTTC
>TRBV27|.|many|TRBJ2-5
CASSLSGGETQYF
TGTGCCAGCAGTTTATCGGGTGGAGAGACCCAGTACTTC
>TRBV11-2|.|.|TRBJ2-5
CASSLEGDGEETQYF
TGTGCCAGCAGCCTAGAAGGAGACGGTGAAGAGACCCAGTACTTC
>TRBV28|TRBD1|.|TRBJ2-1
CASNVPPGTGDHNEQFF
TGTGCCAGCAACGTACCCCCCGGGACAGGGGACCACAATGAGCAGTTCTTC
>TRBV20-1|.|.|TRBJ2-2
CSAFPVRRNTGELFF
TGCAGTGCCTTCCCAGTACGGAGAAACACCGGGGAGCTGTTTTTT
>TRBV12-3/TRBV12-4|TRBD1|many|TRBJ2-2
CASSPDRASGELFF
TGTGCCAGCAGTCCTGACAGGGCATCCGGGGAGCTGTTTTTT
>TRBV2|.|many|TRBJ1-1
CASSGPSLNTEAFF
TGTGCCAGCAGTGGCCCCTCGCTGAACACTGAAGCTTTCTTT
>TRBV10-1|.|.|TRBJ1-1
CASRATNTEAFF
TGCGCCAGCAGAGCTACGAACACTGAAGCTTTCTTT
>TRBV19|.|.|TRBJ2-1
CASSRGRINEQFF
TGTGCCAGTAGTAGAGGGCGGATCAATGAGCAGTTCTTC
>TRBV7-9|TRBD2|few|TRBJ2-1
CASAGGGLAEGSYNEQFF
TGTGCCAGCGCCGGGGGGGGACTAGCGGAGGGCTCCTACAATGAGCAGTTCTTC
>TRBV27|.|.|TRBJ2-7
CASSLWGRVYEQYF
TGTGCCAGCAGTTTATGGGGCAGGGTCTACGAGCAGTACTTC
>TRBV30|TRBD1|many|TRBJ2-5
CAFGTAKPRETQYF
TGTGCCTTCGGGACAGCCAAGCCGCGAGAGACCCAGTACTTC
>TRBV4-1|.|.|TRBJ1-1
CASSQDGGVMVNTEAFF
TGCGCCAGCAGCCAAGATGGGGGGGTTATGGTAAACACTGAAGCTTTCTTT
>TRBV27|.|.|TRBJ2-3
CASSRGLNTDTQYF
TGTGCCAGCAGTAGGGGACTGAACACAGATACGCAGTATTTT
>TRBV28|TRBD1|many|TRBJ2-5
CASSRGQGKETQYF
TGTGCCAGCAGCCGTGGACAGGGTAAAGAGACCCAGTACTTC
>TRBV28|.|many|TRBJ2-1
CASSPYRARNEQFF
TGTGCCAGCAGCCCATACAGGGCGAGAAATGAGCAGTTCTTC
>TRBV5-8|.|once|TRBJ2-7
CASSLDQGHHYEQYF
TGTGCCAGCAGCTTGGACCAGGGACACCACTACGAGCAGTACTTC
>TRBV29-1|.|once|TRBJ1-2
CSVEPTATYGYTF
TGCAGCGTTGAACCCACCGCAACCTATGGCTACACCTTC
>TRBV10-3|.|many|TRBJ2-7
CAISFDRSYEQYF
TGTGCCATCAGTTTCGACAGGTCCTACGAGCAGTACTTC